This TCR beta chain was profiled in a study of blood T cell repertoires in COVID-19. Looking at the study overall: Italy, Spain and the United States were the sources of the convalescent and acute COVID-19 samples. Nucleic acid was either cDNA or gDNA, and it came from T cells, B-cell-depleted T cells, or PBMCs.

In the original processing: Quantification of nucleated cells was approximated via reference gene primer amplification. The table came from immunoSEQ multiplex PCR; TCRdb's copy has only in-frame clones and leaves some out. For V, J and clone size, that table is used; D and trimming come from the DNA. Of roughly 100,000 clones listed, around four fifths are singletons. In this sample, this clone turned up a few times. Germline V lookup: CDR1 SGHRS, CDR2 YFSETQ. The CDR3 is made up of 19 amino acids. Trimming stripped 4 bases from V and 5 bases from J, with 30 bases between. The specimen sequenced was peripheral blood. The chain employs TRBV5-1 and TRBJ2-5; D might be TRBD1 (5 bases). This TCR came from a man between 70 and 80 years old with acute or convalescent COVID-19. CDR3 bases: TGCGCCAGCAGCCAAAATGGGGCACTAACGAGGATGGTTGGTGAGACCCAGTACTTC. Protein product: CASSQNGALTRMVGETQYF.